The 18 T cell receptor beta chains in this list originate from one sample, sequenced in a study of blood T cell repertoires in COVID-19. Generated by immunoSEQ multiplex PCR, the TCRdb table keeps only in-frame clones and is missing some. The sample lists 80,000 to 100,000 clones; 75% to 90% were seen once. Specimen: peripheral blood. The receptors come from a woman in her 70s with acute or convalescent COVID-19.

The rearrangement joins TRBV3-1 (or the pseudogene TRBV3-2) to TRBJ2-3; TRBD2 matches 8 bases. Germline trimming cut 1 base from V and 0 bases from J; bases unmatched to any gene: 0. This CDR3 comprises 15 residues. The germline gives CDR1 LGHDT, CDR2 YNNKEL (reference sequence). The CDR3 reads CASSQGLASTDTQYF. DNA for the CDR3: TGTGCCAGCAGCCAAGGACTAGCGAGCACAGATACGCAGTATTTT.

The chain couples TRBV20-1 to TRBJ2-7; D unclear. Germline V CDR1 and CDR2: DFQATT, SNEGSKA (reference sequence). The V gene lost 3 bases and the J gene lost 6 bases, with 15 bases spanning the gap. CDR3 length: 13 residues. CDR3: CSASVGRRREQYF. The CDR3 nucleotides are TGCAGTGCTAGTGTGGGCCGCCGCCGCGAGCAGTACTTC.

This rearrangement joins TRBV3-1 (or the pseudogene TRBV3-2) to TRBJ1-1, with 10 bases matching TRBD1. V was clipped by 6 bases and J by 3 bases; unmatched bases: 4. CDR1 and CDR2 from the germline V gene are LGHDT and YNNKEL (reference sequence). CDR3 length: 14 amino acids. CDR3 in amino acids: CASSRTGGYTEAFF. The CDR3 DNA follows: TGTGCCAGCAGTCGGACAGGGGGGTACACTGAAGCTTTCTTT.

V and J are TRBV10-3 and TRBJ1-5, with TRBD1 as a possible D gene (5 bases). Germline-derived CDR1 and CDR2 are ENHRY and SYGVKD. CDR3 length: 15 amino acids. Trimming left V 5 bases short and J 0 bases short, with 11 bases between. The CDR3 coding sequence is TGTGCCATCAGTCAGGGCGGGGATAGCAATCAGCCCCAGCATTTT. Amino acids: CAISQGGDSNQPQHF.

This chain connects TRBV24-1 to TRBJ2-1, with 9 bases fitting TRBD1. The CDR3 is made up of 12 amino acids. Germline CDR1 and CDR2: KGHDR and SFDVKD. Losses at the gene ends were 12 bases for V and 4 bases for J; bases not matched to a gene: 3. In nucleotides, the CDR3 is TGTGCCGCGGGACAGGGATACAATGAGCAGTTCTTC. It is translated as CAAGQGYNEQFF.

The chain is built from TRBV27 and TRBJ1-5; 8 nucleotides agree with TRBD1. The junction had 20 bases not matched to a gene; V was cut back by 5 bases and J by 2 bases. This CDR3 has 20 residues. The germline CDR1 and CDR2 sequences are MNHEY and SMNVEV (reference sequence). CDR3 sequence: CASSPSGRGLIAVGNQPQHF. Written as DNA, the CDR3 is TGTGCCAGCAGTCCGAGCGGCAGGGGGCTGATAGCTGTGGGCAATCAGCCCCAGCATTTT.

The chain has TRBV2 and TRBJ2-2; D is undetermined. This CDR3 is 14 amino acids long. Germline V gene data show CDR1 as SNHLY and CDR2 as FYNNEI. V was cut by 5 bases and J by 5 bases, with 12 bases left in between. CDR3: CASSPPGWTGELFF. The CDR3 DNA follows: TGTGCCAGCAGTCCACCCGGTTGGACCGGGGAGCTGTTTTTT.

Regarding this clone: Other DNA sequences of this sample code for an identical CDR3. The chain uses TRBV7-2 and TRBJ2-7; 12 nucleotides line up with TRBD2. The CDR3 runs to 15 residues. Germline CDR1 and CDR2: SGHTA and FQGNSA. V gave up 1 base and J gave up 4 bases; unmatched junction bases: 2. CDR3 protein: CASSLGLAGAYEQYF. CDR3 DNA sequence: TGTGCCAGCAGCTTAGGACTAGCGGGGGCGTACGAGCAGTACTTC.

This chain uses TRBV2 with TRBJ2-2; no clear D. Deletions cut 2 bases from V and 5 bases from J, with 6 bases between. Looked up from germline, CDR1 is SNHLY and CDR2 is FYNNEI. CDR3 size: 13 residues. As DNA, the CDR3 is TGTGCCAGCAGTGAAACGGTTACCGGGGAGCTGTTTTTT. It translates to CASSETVTGELFF. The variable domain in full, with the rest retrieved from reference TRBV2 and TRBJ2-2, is EPEVTQTPSHQVTQMGQEVILRCVPISNHLYFYWYRQILGQKVEFLVSFYNNEISEKSEIFDDQFSVERPDGSNFTLKIRSTKLEDSAMYFCASSETVTGELFFGEGSRLTVL.

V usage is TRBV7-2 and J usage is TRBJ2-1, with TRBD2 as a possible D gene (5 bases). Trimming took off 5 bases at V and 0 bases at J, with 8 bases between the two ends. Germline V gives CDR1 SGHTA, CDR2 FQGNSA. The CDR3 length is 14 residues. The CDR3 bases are TGTGCCAGCAGCCCCGGGGTCTCCTACAATGAGCAGTTCTTC. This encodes CASSPGVSYNEQFF.

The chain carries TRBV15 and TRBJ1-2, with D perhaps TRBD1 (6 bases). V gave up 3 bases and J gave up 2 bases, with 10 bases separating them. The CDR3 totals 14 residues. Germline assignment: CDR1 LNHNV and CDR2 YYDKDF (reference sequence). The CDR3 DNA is TGTGCCACCAGCAGCCGCACAGGGAACTATGGCTACACCTTC. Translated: CATSSRTGNYGYTF.

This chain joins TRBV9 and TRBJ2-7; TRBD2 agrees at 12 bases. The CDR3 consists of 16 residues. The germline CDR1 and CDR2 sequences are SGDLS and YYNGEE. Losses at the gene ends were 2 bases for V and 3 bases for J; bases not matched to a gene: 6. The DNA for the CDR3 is TGTGCCAGCAGCGTCGGACTAGCGGGGCCCGACTACGAGCAGTACTTC. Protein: CASSVGLAGPDYEQYF.

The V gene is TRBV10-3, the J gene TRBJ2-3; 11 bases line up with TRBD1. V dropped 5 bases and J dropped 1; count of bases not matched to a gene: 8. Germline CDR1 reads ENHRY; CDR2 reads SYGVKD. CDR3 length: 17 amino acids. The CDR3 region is CAISTGTGGAGTDTQYF. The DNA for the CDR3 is TGTGCCATCAGTACCGGGACAGGGGGTGCTGGCACAGATACGCAGTATTTT.

CDR3 loop: CSGGLIGANYGYTF. CDR3 DNA: TGCAGCGGGGGCCTTATAGGGGCGAACTATGGCTACACCTTC. The chain is built from TRBV29-1 and TRBJ1-2; possible D gene TRBD1, 5 bases. Per the germline V gene, CDR1 is SQVTM and CDR2 is ANQGSEA. The CDR3 has 14 amino acids. V gave up 7 bases and J gave up 2 bases, with 17 bases separating them.

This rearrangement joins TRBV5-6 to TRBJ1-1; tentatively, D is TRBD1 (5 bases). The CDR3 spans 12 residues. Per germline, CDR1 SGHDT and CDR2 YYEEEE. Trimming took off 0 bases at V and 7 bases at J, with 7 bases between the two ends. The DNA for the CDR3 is TGTGCCAGCAGCTTGGCGCAGGGTGAAGCTTTCTTT. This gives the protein CASSLAQGEAFF.

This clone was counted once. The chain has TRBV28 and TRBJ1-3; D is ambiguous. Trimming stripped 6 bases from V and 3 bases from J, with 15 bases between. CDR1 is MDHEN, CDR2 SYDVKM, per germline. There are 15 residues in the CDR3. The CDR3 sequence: CASRPTGGFGNTIYF. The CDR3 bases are TGTGCCAGCAGACCCACCGGCGGATTTGGAAACACCATATATTTT.

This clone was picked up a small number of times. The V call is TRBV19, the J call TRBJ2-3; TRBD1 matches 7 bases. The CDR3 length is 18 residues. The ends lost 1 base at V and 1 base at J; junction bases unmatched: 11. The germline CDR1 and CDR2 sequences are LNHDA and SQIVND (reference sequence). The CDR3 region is CASSIARGPGTGTDTQYF. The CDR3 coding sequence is TGTGCCAGTAGTATAGCGAGGGGTCCCGGGACAGGCACAGATACGCAGTATTTT. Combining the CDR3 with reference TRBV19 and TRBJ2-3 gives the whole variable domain DGGITQSPKYLFRKEGQNVTLSCEQNLNHDAMYWYRQDPGQGLRLIYYSQIVNDFQKGDIAEGYSVSREKKESFPLTVTSAQKNPTAFYLCASSIARGPGTGTDTQYFGPGTRLTVL.

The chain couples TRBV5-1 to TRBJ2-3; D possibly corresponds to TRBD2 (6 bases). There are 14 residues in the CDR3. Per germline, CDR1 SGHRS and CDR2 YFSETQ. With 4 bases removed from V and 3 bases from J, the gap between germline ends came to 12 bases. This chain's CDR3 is CASSRGVTTDTQYF. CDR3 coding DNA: TGCGCCAGCAGCCGCGGGGTAACGACAGATACGCAGTATTTT.